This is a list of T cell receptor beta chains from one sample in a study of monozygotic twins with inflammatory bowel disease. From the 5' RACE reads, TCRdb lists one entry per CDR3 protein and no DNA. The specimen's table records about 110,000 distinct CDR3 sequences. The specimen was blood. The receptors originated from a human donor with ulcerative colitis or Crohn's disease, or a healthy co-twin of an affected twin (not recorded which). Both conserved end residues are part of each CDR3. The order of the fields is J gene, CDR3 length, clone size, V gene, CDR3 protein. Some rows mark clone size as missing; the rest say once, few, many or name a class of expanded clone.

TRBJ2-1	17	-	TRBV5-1	CASSLGAGGQSYNEQFF
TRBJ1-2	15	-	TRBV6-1	CASRFGGFSNYGYTF
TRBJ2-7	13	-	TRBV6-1	CASSVSVSYEQYF
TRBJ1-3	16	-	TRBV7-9	CASRHGTSRWGNTIYF
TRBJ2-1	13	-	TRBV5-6	CASTKGPNNEQFF
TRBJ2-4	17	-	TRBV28	CASSFWREGRDKNMQYF
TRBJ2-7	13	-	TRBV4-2	CASSFGSSYEQYF
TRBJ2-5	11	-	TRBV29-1	CSVDEAETQYF
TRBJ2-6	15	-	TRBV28	CASSSPGGGANVLTF
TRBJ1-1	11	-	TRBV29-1	CSVTGSTEAFF
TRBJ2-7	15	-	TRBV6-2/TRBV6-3	CASSYAWTGEYEQYF
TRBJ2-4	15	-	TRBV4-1	CASSQLYLAKNIQYF
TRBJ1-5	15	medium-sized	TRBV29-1	CSVGDGVLGNQPQHF
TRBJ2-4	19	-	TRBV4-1	CASSPPGQGDPGAKNIQYF
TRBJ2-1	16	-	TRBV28	CASSSPGKQGGHEQFF
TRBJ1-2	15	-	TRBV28	CASSLGLGAGYGYTF
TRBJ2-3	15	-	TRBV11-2	CASRPPGLPYHTQYF
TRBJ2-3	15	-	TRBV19	CASTRLGQGADTQYF
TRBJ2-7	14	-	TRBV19	CASRETGGTYEQYF
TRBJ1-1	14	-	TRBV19	CASSPNDRNTEAFF
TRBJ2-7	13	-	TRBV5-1	CASSLAGAHEQYF
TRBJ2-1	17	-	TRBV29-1	CSVEKVAGAGSYNEQFF
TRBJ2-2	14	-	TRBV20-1	CSASSTGSTGELFF
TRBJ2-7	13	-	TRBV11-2	CASSPGTGFEQYF
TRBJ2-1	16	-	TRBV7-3	CASSLIVSGGAGEQFF
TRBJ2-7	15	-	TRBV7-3	CASSQGGDYTYEQYF
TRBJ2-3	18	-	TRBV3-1	CASSQNPSLAGVTDTQYF
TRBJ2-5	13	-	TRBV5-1	CASNDGTVETQYF
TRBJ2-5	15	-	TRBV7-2	CASSLGGQGGKTQYF
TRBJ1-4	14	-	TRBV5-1	CASSLQDGREKLFF
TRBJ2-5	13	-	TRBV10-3	CAGGPEYQETQYF
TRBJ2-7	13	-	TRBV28	CASSLSQGYEQYF
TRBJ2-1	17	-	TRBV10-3	CAISESPTSGMLDEQFF
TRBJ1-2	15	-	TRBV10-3	CAISEGEDRDYGYTF
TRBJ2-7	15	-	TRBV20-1	CSAMGLAGRRYEQYF
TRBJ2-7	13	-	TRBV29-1	CSVGQDDIYEQYF
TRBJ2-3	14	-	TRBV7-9	CASKSGASTDTQYF
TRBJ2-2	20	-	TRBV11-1	CASSLPTRAFVDSNTGELFF
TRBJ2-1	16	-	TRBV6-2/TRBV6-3	CASSYLAGGPSNEQFF
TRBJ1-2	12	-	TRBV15	CATSRETNGYTF
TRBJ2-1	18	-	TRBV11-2	CASSPNAGASSSYNEQFF
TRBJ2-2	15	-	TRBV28	CASSSLSGTTGELFF
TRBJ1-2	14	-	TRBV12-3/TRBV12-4	CASIKSGLRYGYTF
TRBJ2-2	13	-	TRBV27	CARPQRGAGELFF
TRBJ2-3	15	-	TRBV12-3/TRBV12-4	CASSPGTGYTDTQYF
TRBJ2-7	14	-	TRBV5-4	CASRRQGGSYEQYF
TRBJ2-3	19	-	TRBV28	CASSFSLSPREGGTDTQYF
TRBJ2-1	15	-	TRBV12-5	CASGLVLAGYNEQFF
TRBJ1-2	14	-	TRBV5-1	CASSLDEGSYGYTF
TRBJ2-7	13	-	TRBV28	CASSLVPGYEQYF
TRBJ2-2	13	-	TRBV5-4	CASGGRDGGELFF